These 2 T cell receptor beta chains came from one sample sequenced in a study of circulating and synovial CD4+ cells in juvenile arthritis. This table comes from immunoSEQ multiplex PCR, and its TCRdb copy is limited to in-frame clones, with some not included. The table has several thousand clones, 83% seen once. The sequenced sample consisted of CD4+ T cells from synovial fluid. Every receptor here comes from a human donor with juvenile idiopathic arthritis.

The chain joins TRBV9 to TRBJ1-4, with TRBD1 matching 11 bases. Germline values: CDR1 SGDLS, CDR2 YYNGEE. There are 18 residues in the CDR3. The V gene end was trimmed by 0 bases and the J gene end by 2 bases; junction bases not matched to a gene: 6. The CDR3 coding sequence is TGTGCCAGCAGCGTAGGTTCCGGGACAGGGGGTACTAATGAAAAACTGTTTTTT. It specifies CASSVGSGTGGTNEKLFF.

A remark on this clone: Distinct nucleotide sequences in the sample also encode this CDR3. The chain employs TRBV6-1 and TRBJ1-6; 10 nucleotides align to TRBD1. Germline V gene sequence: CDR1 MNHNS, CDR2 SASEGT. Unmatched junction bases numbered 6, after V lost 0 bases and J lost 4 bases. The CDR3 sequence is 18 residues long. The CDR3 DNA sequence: TGTGCCAGCAGTGAAGCGGTGGGACAGGGGACTTATAATTCACCCCTCCACTTT. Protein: CASSEAVGQGTYNSPLHF.